This T cell receptor (beta chain) was documented in a study of shared clonotypes between healthy human individuals. Study at large: Used for every donor were three CD4 naive, three CD4 memory, two CD8 naive and one CD8 memory plate.

Sequenced by immunoSEQ multiplex PCR; TCRdb stores in-frame clones only, minus some. The table has 2,100,000 or so clones, approximately 96% seen once. The CDR3 consists of 14 residues. V dropped 5 bases and J dropped 5; count of bases not matched to a gene: 3. CDR1 and CDR2 (germline): SGDLS, YYNGEE. The sample was naive CD4+ T cells sorted from blood. Subset defined: CD45RA+ positively selected. This clonotype originated in a man aged 18-30 years in good health. V gene TRBV9 combines with J gene TRBJ2-2; 10 nucleotides match TRBD1. CDR3 amino acids: CASRTGGITGELFF. The DNA of the CDR3 is TGTGCCAGCAGGACAGGGGGCATAACCGGGGAGCTGTTTTTT.